Presented here are 32 T cell receptor beta chains from one specimen sequenced in a study of T cell repertoires in cytomegalovirus infection. TCRdb passed the reads through MiXCR, listing each CDR3 protein once. The profile shows under 250,000 distinct CDR3 sequences, around 12% of them singletons. The sequencing sample was made of PBMCs. The receptors were sampled from a human donor in good health (CMV status not recorded). Some clones in this sample may be carry-over from other donors' samples.

The chain has TRBV5-1 and TRBJ1-3; maybe TRBD1 (5 bases). Trimming removed 4 bases from V and 0 bases from J, with 17 bases in between. This CDR3 contains 17 residues. In germline, CDR1 is SGHRS, CDR2 YFSETQ. For the CDR3, the DNA is TGCGCCAGCAGCCCACAGGCCAGGCTGGACTCTGGAAACACCATATATTTT. This codes for CASSPQARLDSGNTIYF.

The sample holds a few counts of this clonotype. V usage is TRBV18 and J usage is TRBJ1-2; possible D gene TRBD1, 5 bases. Germline CDR1 reads KGHSH; CDR2 reads LQKENI. There are 14 residues in the CDR3. The germline V and J ends were trimmed by 1 base and 1 base, with 7 bases remaining between them. CDR3 residues: CASSPQQDNYGYTF. As DNA, the CDR3 is TGTGCCAGCTCACCACAACAGGATAACTATGGCTACACCTTC.

The sample holds many counts of this clonotype. The rearrangement uses TRBV12-3 or TRBV12-4 and TRBJ2-5; the D is unclear. The CDR3 spans 13 residues. V dropped 8 bases and J dropped 5 bases, with 15 bases sitting between them. CDR3 sequence: CASARTSRETQYF. CDR3 nucleotides: TGTGCCAGCGCCAGGACCTCACGGGAGACCCAGTACTTC.

This clonotype occurred many times. J is TRBJ2-3 and V is TRBV28; no clear D. In germline, CDR1 is MDHEN, CDR2 SYDVKM. Trimming shortened V by 3 bases and J by 0 bases, and 13 bases separated the two germline ends. The CDR3 sequence is 16 residues long. This CDR3 reads CASSFSWVTSTDTQYF. The CDR3 bases are TGTGCCAGCAGTTTTAGCTGGGTAACTAGCACAGATACGCAGTATTTT.

The chain uses TRBV20-1 and TRBJ1-2, with a weak D call TRBD1 (5 bases). Germline CDR1 is DFQATT and CDR2 is SNEGSKA (reference sequence). V was cut by 3 bases and J by 6 bases, with 17 bases left in between. The CDR3 has 14 residues. The CDR3 is CSASRPGAHHGYTF. DNA of the CDR3: TGCAGTGCTAGTCGACCCGGGGCCCACCATGGCTACACCTTC.

This clonotype was detected ten times or more. CDR3 residues: CASSEYQGYETQYF. CDR3 sequence (DNA): TGTGCCAGCAGTGAATACCAAGGCTATGAGACCCAGTACTTC. The rearrangement links TRBV25-1 to TRBJ2-5; D unresolved. V lost 0 bases and J lost 5, with 10 bases in between. Germline CDR1 reads MGHDK; CDR2 reads SYGVNS. The CDR3 extends over 14 amino acids.

There are many counts of this clonotype. The V call is TRBV4-3, the J call TRBJ1-4, with 9 bases lining up with TRBD1. V lost 0 bases and J lost 0; bases outside the gene matches: 8. Germline CDR1 LGHNA, CDR2 YSLEER. The CDR3 runs to 19 residues. The CDR3 region has the DNA TGCGCCAGCAGCCAAGACCTTTTACAGGGGGCTGCAACTAATGAAAAACTGTTTTTT. Amino acid sequence: CASSQDLLQGAATNEKLFF.

This clonotype was counted many times. Because the CDR3's place on the DNA is in doubt, the DNA is left out and the CDR3 is given as listed by TCRdb. V is TRBV19 and J is TRBJ1-2. Including both end residues, the CDR3 is 14 amino acids long. Germline lookup yields CDR1 LNHDA and CDR2 SQIVND (reference sequence). CDR3 sequence: CASTSDGFFGGYTF.

This clonotype was detected only once. The genes are TRBV6-2 or TRBV6-3 and TRBJ1-1, with 7 bases that match TRBD1. The CDR3 consists of 14 residues. J gave up 6 bases and V 2 bases, and 6 bases lay outside the gene matches. Germline values: CDR1 MNHEY, CDR2 SVGEGT. This chain's CDR3 is CASSYGYRGAEAFF. DNA for the CDR3: TGTGCCAGCAGTTACGGATACAGGGGTGCTGAAGCTTTCTTT.

At least ten counts were recorded for this clonotype. The rearrangement joins TRBV6-1 to TRBJ1-2, with D tentatively TRBD1 (6 bases). The CDR3 spans 14 residues. CDR1 is MNHNS and CDR2 is SASEGT in the germline V gene. V was trimmed by 3 bases and J by 2 bases, leaving 10 bases between them. The CDR3 nucleotides read TGTGCCAGCAGTGAGAGGACAGTAAACTATGGCTACACCTTC. It yields the protein CASSERTVNYGYTF.

Of note for this clonotype: A much larger clone is a single base away; this may be a read error. This chain joins TRBV6-6 and TRBJ2-1; 7 nucleotides line up with TRBD2. CDR3 length equals 14 residues. Germline V gene data show CDR1 as MNHNY and CDR2 as SVGAGI (reference sequence). The chain's CDR3 is CATKRDGGGNDQFF. DNA of the CDR3: TGTGCCACAAAGCGGGATGGGGGTGGCAATGATCAGTTCTTC.

This clonotype was observed at least ten times. The rearrangement links TRBV6-5 to TRBJ2-1, with 12 bases identical to TRBD1. This CDR3 contains 16 residues. Trimming took 7 bases from V and 7 from J; bases not matched to a gene: 11. Germline CDR1 reads MNHEY; CDR2 reads SVGAGI. The CDR3 loop is CASISRGTGGANEQFF. CDR3 sequence (DNA): TGTGCCAGCATCTCACGGGGGACAGGGGGCGCGAATGAGCAGTTCTTC.

This clonotype was observed at least ten times. This chain uses TRBV7-2 with TRBJ1-1; D gene ambiguous. The CDR3 is made up of 13 amino acids. Trimming shortened V by 4 bases and J by 1 base, and 7 bases separated the two germline ends. Germline V CDR1 and CDR2: SGHTA, FQGNSA. The CDR3: CASSWGENTEAFF. The CDR3 DNA reads as TGTGCCAGCAGCTGGGGTGAGAACACTGAAGCTTTCTTT.

The V call is TRBV14, the J call TRBJ1-1; 10 nucleotides agree with TRBD1. Unmatched junction bases numbered 7, after V lost 5 bases and J lost 4 bases. Germline loops: CDR1 SGHDN, CDR2 FVKESK. The CDR3 sequence is 15 residues long. The CDR3 is CASSSRWTGGTEAFF. CDR3 coding DNA: TGTGCCAGCAGCTCCCGTTGGACAGGGGGCACTGAAGCTTTCTTT.

The rearrangement uses TRBV9 and TRBJ2-1, with D possibly TRBD1 on 7 matching bases. The V end was cut by 4 bases, the J end by 1 base, with 21 bases between. The CDR3 extends over 18 amino acids. The V gene's germline CDR1 is SGDLS and CDR2 YYNGEE. This CDR3 reads CASSLFGGGAGSYNEQFF. Here the CDR3 DNA reads TGTGCCAGCAGCCTCTTTGGAGGGGGCGCAGGTTCCTACAATGAGCAGTTCTTC.

The chain combines TRBV7-7 with TRBJ2-3, with D possibly TRBD2 on 6 matching bases. Germline CDR1 reads SSHAT; CDR2 reads FNYEAQ (reference sequence). V shed 5 bases and J shed 4 bases, with 13 bases lying between them. The CDR3 sequence is 14 residues long. This CDR3 is CASSPSGSSDTQYF. In nucleotides, the CDR3 is TGTGCCAGCAGCCCCAGCGGGTCGTCAGATACGCAGTATTTT.

J is TRBJ1-2 and V is TRBV5-1; 7 bases fit TRBD1. This CDR3 contains 13 residues. V gave up 0 bases and J gave up 5 bases; unmatched junction bases: 1. Germline V gives CDR1 SGHRS, CDR2 YFSETQ. This chain's CDR3 is CASSLDRGYGYTF. The CDR3 DNA sequence: TGCGCCAGCAGCTTGGACAGGGGTTATGGCTACACCTTC.

V and J are TRBV10-3 and TRBJ1-3; D might be TRBD1 (5 bases). This CDR3 is 15 amino acids long. V was trimmed by 4 bases and J by 3 bases, leaving 13 bases between them. In germline, CDR1 is ENHRY, CDR2 SYGVKD. The CDR3 nucleotides read TGTGCCATCAGTGTGTGGAGGGGCGATGGAAACACCATATATTTT. This translates into CAISVWRGDGNTIYF.

J is TRBJ2-3 and V is TRBV5-1; D might be TRBD1 (6 bases). CDR1 and CDR2 from the germline V gene are SGHRS and YFSETQ. With 0 bases removed from V and 2 bases from J, the gap between germline ends came to 13 bases. The CDR3 has 16 amino acids. CDR3 nucleotide sequence: TGCGCCAGCAGCTTGGAGACAGGTGATGACACAGATACGCAGTATTTT. As protein: CASSLETGDDTDTQYF.

This clonotype was seen many times. The V and J genes are TRBV6-1 and TRBJ2-7; D possibly corresponds to TRBD1 (6 bases). The CDR3 covers 14 residues. The V end lost 3 bases, the J end lost 2 bases, and 11 bases lay between the germline ends. CDR1 and CDR2 from the germline V gene are MNHNS and SASEGT. The CDR3 DNA sequence: TGTGCCAGCAGTGATGTCAGGGGTACCTACGAGCAGTACTTC. It is translated as CASSDVRGTYEQYF.

The rearrangement joins TRBV20-1 to TRBJ2-5, with TRBD2 matching over 11 bases. Germline trimming cut 3 bases from V and 4 bases from J; bases unmatched to any gene: 10. The germline V gene encodes CDR1 DFQATT and CDR2 SNEGSKA (reference sequence). The CDR3 length is 16 residues. Written as DNA, the CDR3 is TGCAGTGCTAGTGCCGTAGCGGGAGGGCCGGGAGAGACCCAGTACTTC. This translates into CSASAVAGGPGETQYF.

There are many counts of this clonotype. The V call is TRBV7-2, the J call TRBJ1-3, with TRBD1 matching over 7 bases. The CDR3 extends over 18 amino acids. Per germline, CDR1 SGHTA and CDR2 FQGNSA. V dropped 5 bases and J dropped 0; count of bases not matched to a gene: 13. CDR3 amino acids: CASSPWTGPPSSGNTIYF. In nucleotides, the CDR3 is TGTGCCAGCAGCCCCTGGACAGGCCCCCCTAGCTCTGGAAACACCATATATTTT.

This clonotype occurred once. Given a much more abundant clone one base away, this may be a read error. V is TRBV7-2 and J is TRBJ2-1, with 12 bases aligning to TRBD2. Germline V CDR1 and CDR2: SGHTA, FQGNSA. V trimming: 1 base; J trimming: 7 bases; junction bases outside the gene matches: 5. This CDR3 has 16 residues. CDR3 protein: CASSLVSSGGENEQFF. In nucleotides, the CDR3 is TGTGCCAGCAGCTTAGTTTCTAGCGGGGGGGAGAATGAGCAGTTCTTC.

This clonotype was seen many times. The chain combines TRBV7-2 with TRBJ2-6; TRBD2 might be the D (7 bases). Germline CDR1 SGHTA, CDR2 FQGNSA. Trimming left V 2 bases short and J 0 bases short, with 11 bases between. The CDR3 is made up of 17 amino acids. The CDR3 loop reads CASSLHREGSGANVLTF. CDR3 DNA sequence: TGTGCCAGCAGCTTACACAGGGAGGGCTCTGGGGCCAACGTCCTGACTTTC.

The rearrangement joins TRBV29-1 to TRBJ1-3, with 11 nucleotides matching TRBD1. This CDR3 region has 13 residues. V dropped 6 bases and J dropped 4; count of bases not matched to a gene: 2. Germline V gene lookup returns CDR1 SQVTM and CDR2 ANQGSEA. The CDR3, as DNA: TGCAGCGTCCGGACAGGGGGCGGAAACACCATATATTTT. Encoded protein: CSVRTGGGNTIYF.

The chain is built from TRBV28 and TRBJ2-5; 11 bases map to TRBD2. V shed 3 bases and J 2 bases; nucleotides not matched to a gene: 8. Germline CDR1 MDHEN, CDR2 SYDVKM. The CDR3 runs 17 residues. The CDR3 sequence is CASSFWAGTSGQETQYF. The CDR3 bases are TGTGCCAGCAGTTTCTGGGCCGGGACTAGCGGTCAAGAGACCCAGTACTTC.

The chain carries TRBV29-1 and TRBJ1-2; no clear D gene. There are 12 residues in the CDR3. Germline CDR1 is SQVTM and CDR2 is ANQGSEA. With 6 bases removed from V and 2 bases from J, the gap between germline ends came to 10 bases. The CDR3 region is CSVAQTNYGYTF. Written as DNA, the CDR3 is TGCAGCGTCGCCCAGACAAACTATGGCTACACCTTC.

V is TRBV5-5 and J is TRBJ2-1; 7 bases line up with TRBD1. Per the germline V gene, CDR1 is SGHKS and CDR2 is YYEKEE (reference sequence). Germline trimming cut 4 bases from V and 4 bases from J; bases unmatched to any gene: 11. This CDR3 spans 16 amino acids. CDR3 in DNA: TGTGCCAGCAGCACGTCCGCCCGGGACAGATACAATGAGCAGTTCTTC. It translates to CASSTSARDRYNEQFF. The full variable domain, rest sourced from reference TRBV5-5 and TRBJ2-1, is DAGVTQSPTHLIKTRGQQVTLRCSPISGHKSVSWYQQVLGQGPQFIFQYYEKEERGRGNFPDRFSARQFPNYSSELNVNALLLGDSALYLCASSTSARDRYNEQFFGPGTRLTVL.

This clonotype has only a few counts. The chain combines TRBV24-1 with TRBJ1-2, with D tentatively TRBD1 (5 bases). Trimming left V 7 bases short and J 7 bases short, with 15 bases between. CDR1 is KGHDR, CDR2 SFDVKD, per germline. The CDR3 runs to 13 residues. This CDR3 reads CATSGDVGAGYTF. The DNA of the CDR3 is TGTGCCACCAGCGGGGACGTGGGAGCTGGCTACACCTTC.

The sample holds a few counts of this clonotype. V is TRBV29-1 and J is TRBJ2-3; TRBD2 might be the D (6 bases). V lost 4 bases and J lost 5, with 19 bases in between. CDR1 is SQVTM, CDR2 ANQGSEA, per germline. The CDR3 runs 15 residues. Written as DNA, the CDR3 is TGCAGCGTTGGAGGTAGCGGCTCGATAGGAGATACGCAGTATTTT. Amino acid sequence: CSVGGSGSIGDTQYF.

This rearrangement joins TRBV19 to TRBJ1-2; 7 bases fit TRBD1. The ends lost 5 bases at V and 6 bases at J; junction bases unmatched: 9. From germline, CDR1 is LNHDA and CDR2 SQIVND (reference sequence). The CDR3 is made up of 14 amino acids. CDR3 sequence (DNA): TGTGCCAGTAGTCTGAAAGGGGGCCAGGATGGCTACACCTTC. Its protein is CASSLKGGQDGYTF.

The table lists this clonotype with many counts. The chain is built from TRBV6-1 and TRBJ2-1, with D perhaps matching TRBD2 (7 bases). Trimming cost V 4 bases and J 7 bases, with 11 bases left between them. The CDR3 runs to 13 residues. Germline V gene sequence: CDR1 MNHNS, CDR2 SASEGT. CDR3 nucleotide sequence: TGTGCCAGCAGTGGAGGGGGGGCAAATGAGCAGTTCTTC. It is translated as CASSGGGANEQFF.